The 17 T cell receptor beta chains presented below share a single source sample, sequenced in a study of pediatric ulcerative colitis. The data were produced by immunoSEQ multiplex PCR, yet TCRdb's version contains in-frame clones alone and is incomplete. This table holds about 64,000 clones, 80% to 90% found once. The sample was blood. These receptors all stem from a boy between 10 and 17 years old with severe ulcerative colitis.

This chain links TRBV7-3 with TRBJ2-1; TRBD2 matches 12 bases. V was clipped by 5 bases and J by 7 bases; unmatched bases: 6. CDR3 size: 15 residues. Germline lookup yields CDR1 SGHTA and CDR2 FQGTGA. CDR3 amino acids: CASSAGLAGTNEQFF. CDR3 DNA: TGTGCCAGCAGCGCGGGACTAGCGGGTACAAATGAGCAGTTCTTC.

The chain couples TRBV19 to TRBJ2-3; 7 nucleotides line up with TRBD2. The CDR3 runs 15 residues. Per the germline V gene, CDR1 is LNHDA and CDR2 is SQIVND (reference sequence). With V trimmed by 6 bases and J by 0 bases, 6 bases remained unmatched. CDR3 bases: TGTGCCAGTAGACCGCTTAGCGGGAGCACAGATACGCAGTATTTT. Translated: CASRPLSGSTDTQYF. The variable domain in full, with the rest retrieved from reference TRBV19 and TRBJ2-3, is DGGITQSPKYLFRKEGQNVTLSCEQNLNHDAMYWYRQDPGQGLRLIYYSQIVNDFQKGDIAEGYSVSREKKESFPLTVTSAQKNPTAFYLCASRPLSGSTDTQYFGPGTRLTVL.

This clone turned up a few times. CDR3: CASRLDSLSTGEQYF. CDR3 nucleotide sequence: TGTGCCAGCAGACTCGACAGTCTTTCTACAGGGGAGCAGTACTTC. This chain uses TRBV7-2 with TRBJ2-7; possible D gene TRBD1, 6 bases. The V end was cut by 6 bases, the J end by 7 bases, with 22 bases between. The CDR3 sequence is 15 residues long. Germline V gene lookup returns CDR1 SGHTA and CDR2 FQGNSA. Full variable domain (missing parts from reference TRBV7-2 and TRBJ2-7): GAGVSQSPSNKVTEKGKDVELRCDPISGHTALYWYRQSLGQGLEFLIYFQGNSAPDKSGLPSDRFSAERTGGSVSTLTIQRTQQEDSAVYLCASRLDSLSTGEQYFGPGTRLTVT.

The J gene is TRBJ2-3, the V gene TRBV4-1, with D possibly matching TRBD2 (6 bases). Looked up from germline, CDR1 is MGHRA and CDR2 is YSYEKL. The CDR3 contains 18 residues. Trimming took 1 base from V and 4 from J, leaving 21 bases between them. This CDR3 reads CASSQVPPFLTGADTQYF. CDR3 DNA sequence: TGCGCCAGCAGCCAAGTTCCGCCTTTCCTCACGGGAGCAGATACGCAGTATTTT.

The chain is built from TRBV7-9 and TRBJ2-7; possibly TRBD1 for D (6 bases). V lost 5 bases and J 1 base, leaving 9 bases between the germline ends. The CDR3 contains 13 residues. CDR1 SEHNR and CDR2 FQNEAQ come from the germline V gene (reference sequence). This chain's CDR3 is CASSPTGSYEQYF. CDR3 nucleotide sequence: TGTGCCAGCAGCCCTACAGGGTCCTACGAGCAGTACTTC.

The chain is built from TRBV5-4 and TRBJ2-2; TRBD1 is a possible D gene (5 bases). Trimming shortened V by 0 bases and J by 3 bases, and 9 bases separated the two germline ends. Germline V gene sequence: CDR1 SGHNT, CDR2 YYREEE (reference sequence). The CDR3 is made up of 15 amino acids. CDR3: CASSLGTQHTGELFF. CDR3 in DNA: TGTGCCAGCAGCTTGGGGACACAACACACCGGGGAGCTGTTTTTT.

The J gene is TRBJ2-2, the V gene TRBV15, with D hard to call. CDR3 length: 13 amino acids. Germline lookup yields CDR1 LNHNV and CDR2 YYDKDF (reference sequence). Trimming pared 10 bases from V and 2 bases from J, leaving 11 bases between. CDR3 sequence reads: CAISFTNTGELFF. CDR3 nucleotide sequence: TGTGCCATCTCTTTCACCAACACCGGGGAGCTGTTTTTT.

The chain has TRBV30 and TRBJ1-3; no clear D. V shed 2 bases and J shed 3 bases, with 8 bases lying between them. CDR1 GTSNPN and CDR2 SVGIG come from the germline V gene (reference sequence). The CDR3 consists of 13 residues. CDR3 in DNA: TGTGCCTGGAGTCAAGACCTTGGAAACACCATATATTTT. It translates to CAWSQDLGNTIYF.

The rearrangement links TRBV30 to TRBJ2-3, with 8 bases lining up with TRBD2. Germline CDR1 and CDR2: GTSNPN and SVGIG (reference sequence). After removal of 3 bases from V and 1 base from J, the junction contained 9 bases not matched to a gene. The CDR3 is 16 amino acids. The CDR3, as DNA: TGTGCCTGGAGCGACGGGAGGGCCCCGGGCACAGATACGCAGTATTTT. Translation: CAWSDGRAPGTDTQYF.

In its sample, this clone was seen once. This sequence joins TRBV5-4 and TRBJ2-5, with TRBD1 matching over 8 bases. The CDR3 spans 16 residues. J lost 2 bases, V lost 0 bases, and 6 bases had no gene match. Germline V CDR1 and CDR2: SGHNT, YYREEE (reference sequence). CDR3 amino acids: CASSLDGQGNQETQYF. The CDR3 bases are TGTGCCAGCAGCTTGGACGGACAGGGAAATCAAGAGACCCAGTACTTC.

This sequence joins TRBV10-3 and TRBJ2-3; tentatively, D is TRBD1 (5 bases). The CDR3 contains 13 residues. CDR1 is ENHRY and CDR2 is SYGVKD in the germline V gene. The V end was cut by 3 bases, the J end by 2 bases, with 6 bases between. CDR3 region: CAISDRATDTQYF. CDR3 DNA sequence: TGTGCCATCAGTGACAGGGCCACAGATACGCAGTATTTT.

This chain links TRBV10-1 with TRBJ1-5; D uncertain. Trimming cost V 0 bases and J 2 bases, with 2 bases left between them. The CDR3 is 13 amino acids. The germline V gene encodes CDR1 WNHNN and CDR2 SYGVQD (reference sequence). The CDR3 DNA reads TGCGCCAGCAGTGAGTCGGGCAATCAGCCCCAGCATTTT. Protein sequence: CASSESGNQPQHF.

The chain links TRBV7-9 to TRBJ2-5; 7 nucleotides agree with TRBD2. This CDR3 spans 14 amino acids. The trim removed 6 bases at V and 2 bases at J, leaving 6 bases unmatched. Germline values: CDR1 SEHNR, CDR2 FQNEAQ (reference sequence). For the CDR3, the DNA is TGTGCCAGCAGTGGGTCTAGCGGACAAGAGACCCAGTACTTC. Protein: CASSGSSGQETQYF.

This chain connects TRBV6-5 to TRBJ1-2; the match to TRBD1 covers 9 bases. Germline V CDR1 and CDR2: MNHEY, SVGAGI. This CDR3 has 14 residues. After removal of 1 base from V and 6 bases from J, the junction contained 3 bases not matched to a gene. This chain's CDR3 is CASSYLTGGDGYTF. The CDR3 DNA follows: TGTGCCAGCAGTTACTTAACAGGGGGCGATGGCTACACCTTC.

The chain combines TRBV9 with TRBJ2-7; 10 positions agree with TRBD2. The CDR3 consists of 16 residues. Germline V gene data show CDR1 as SGDLS and CDR2 as YYNGEE. The V segment lost 3 bases and the J segment 4 bases; nucleotides outside the gene matches: 10. DNA for the CDR3: TGTGCCAGCAGCGCTACTTCCGGGACTAGCGCATACGAGCAGTACTTC. Its translation is CASSATSGTSAYEQYF. Based on the CDR3 plus reference TRBV9 and TRBJ2-7, the full variable domain is DSGVTQTPKHLITATGQRVTLRCSPRSGDLSVYWYQQSLDQGLQFLIQYYNGEERAKGNILERFSAQQFPDLHSELNLSSLELGDSALYFCASSATSGTSAYEQYFGPGTRLTVT.

The chain has TRBV7-9 and TRBJ2-4; D is possibly TRBD1 (6 bases). The CDR3 runs 14 residues. Germline V gives CDR1 SEHNR, CDR2 FQNEAQ (reference sequence). The germline V and J ends were trimmed by 2 bases and 9 bases, with 14 bases remaining between them. The CDR3 DNA sequence: TGTGCCAGCAGCTTAATTTATGGGGGCGGCATTCAGTACTTC. Residues: CASSLIYGGGIQYF.

The V and J genes are TRBV27 and TRBJ2-3; D is uncertain. The CDR3 is 16 amino acids. Trimming left V 3 bases short and J 2 bases short, with 15 bases between. From germline, CDR1 is MNHEY and CDR2 SMNVEV (reference sequence). CDR3 bases: TGTGCCAGCAGTTTCTCCCAGACCACTTCCACAGATACGCAGTATTTT. It encodes CASSFSQTTSTDTQYF.